The rows below give T cell receptor beta chains drawn from one sample of a study of cytomegalovirus exposure and HLA in healthy donors. Produced via immunoSEQ multiplex PCR; TCRdb's table is partial and in-frame only. The sample has under 200,000 clones; roughly nine tenths are singletons. The source material was PBMCs. These receptors originate from a woman between 18 and 29 years old in good health and CMV-seropositive. CDR3s include the opening cysteine and the closing phenylalanine or tryptophan. Fields, in order: clone size, D gene, J gene, CDR3 length, V gene, CDR3 DNA, CDR3 protein. D genes are given only for firm matches. The size field is filled for only some rows; it gives once, few, many or a size class.

clone_size: .; d_call: TRBD2; j_call: TRBJ2-7; cdr3_length: 15; v_call: TRBV9; cdr3_nt: TGTGCCAGCAGCGTAGGACCACGGGGGGAACACGAGCAGTACTTC; cdr3_aa: CASSVGPRGEHEQYF
clone_size: .; d_call: .; j_call: TRBJ1-2; cdr3_length: 16; v_call: TRBV7-2; cdr3_nt: TGTGCCAGCAGCTTAGAAGGAACAGGAATGAACTATGGCTACACCTTC; cdr3_aa: CASSLEGTGMNYGYTF
clone_size: .; d_call: TRBD2; j_call: TRBJ2-7; cdr3_length: 15; v_call: TRBV11-1; cdr3_nt: TGTGCCAGCAGCTTACGTGCCCTAGCGGGGGCCGAGCAGTACTTC; cdr3_aa: CASSLRALAGAEQYF
clone_size: .; d_call: TRBD2; j_call: TRBJ2-3; cdr3_length: 16; v_call: TRBV7-9; cdr3_nt: TGTGCCAGCAGCTTAGGGCTAGCGGGAGTGACAGATACGCAGTATTTT; cdr3_aa: CASSLGLAGVTDTQYF
clone_size: once; d_call: .; j_call: TRBJ2-3; cdr3_length: 15; v_call: TRBV15; cdr3_nt: TGTGCCACCAGCAGGGCGGGGCCTAGCACAGATACGCAGTATTTT; cdr3_aa: CATSRAGPSTDTQYF
clone_size: .; d_call: TRBD1; j_call: TRBJ2-7; cdr3_length: 13; v_call: TRBV28; cdr3_nt: TGTGCCACCAGAGGGACAGGGTTTTACGAGCAGTACTTC; cdr3_aa: CATRGTGFYEQYF
clone_size: .; d_call: .; j_call: TRBJ2-3; cdr3_length: 12; v_call: TRBV6-5; cdr3_nt: TGTGCCAGCAGTTCACTAGAGGCTACGCAGTATTTT; cdr3_aa: CASSSLEATQYF
clone_size: .; d_call: TRBD2; j_call: TRBJ2-3; cdr3_length: 17; v_call: TRBV5-1; cdr3_nt: TGCGCCAGCAGCTTGGGTCTAGCGGGGGGAAACACAGATACGCAGTATTTT; cdr3_aa: CASSLGLAGGNTDTQYF
clone_size: .; d_call: .; j_call: TRBJ2-3; cdr3_length: 12; v_call: TRBV15; cdr3_nt: TGTGCCACCAGCCCAAGCACAGATACGCAGTATTTT; cdr3_aa: CATSPSTDTQYF
clone_size: .; d_call: .; j_call: TRBJ2-2; cdr3_length: 16; v_call: TRBV14; cdr3_nt: TGTGCCAGCAGCCGAAACCGGGACTCTAACACCGGGGAGCTGTTTTTT; cdr3_aa: CASSRNRDSNTGELFF
clone_size: .; d_call: TRBD1; j_call: TRBJ1-4; cdr3_length: 15; v_call: TRBV23-1; cdr3_nt: TGCGCCAGCAGTCACCCGACAGGGGGGGGAGAAAAACTGTTTTTT; cdr3_aa: CASSHPTGGGEKLFF
clone_size: .; d_call: .; j_call: TRBJ2-1; cdr3_length: 15; v_call: TRBV9; cdr3_nt: TGTGCCAGCAGCGTAGTTGAGGGAGGATGGAATGAGCAGTTCTTC; cdr3_aa: CASSVVEGGWNEQFF
clone_size: .; d_call: .; j_call: TRBJ1-3; cdr3_length: 14; v_call: TRBV18; cdr3_nt: TGTGCCAGCTCACGCTCAGGGACTGGAAACACCATATATTTT; cdr3_aa: CASSRSGTGNTIYF
clone_size: .; d_call: TRBD2; j_call: TRBJ2-1; cdr3_length: 15; v_call: TRBV18; cdr3_nt: TGTGCCAGCTCACCCAGCGGGAGGGCCGGGAATGAGCAGTTCTTC; cdr3_aa: CASSPSGRAGNEQFF
clone_size: .; d_call: .; j_call: TRBJ1-5; cdr3_length: 15; v_call: TRBV28; cdr3_nt: TGTGCCAGCGCCCGATGGTTGGGGGAGGGTCAGCCCCAGCATTTT; cdr3_aa: CASARWLGEGQPQHF
clone_size: once; d_call: .; j_call: TRBJ1-1; cdr3_length: 14; v_call: TRBV11-2; cdr3_nt: TGTGCCAGCAGCTTCAGGGGACGGGTCACTGAAGCTTTCTTT; cdr3_aa: CASSFRGRVTEAFF
clone_size: .; d_call: TRBD1; j_call: TRBJ2-7; cdr3_length: 14; v_call: TRBV19; cdr3_nt: TGTGCCAGTAGTGCGACAGGGGGATCTTACGAGCAGTACTTC; cdr3_aa: CASSATGGSYEQYF
clone_size: .; d_call: .; j_call: TRBJ2-1; cdr3_length: 15; v_call: TRBV12-5; cdr3_nt: TGTGCTAGTGGTTTGAAGCTGAGCTCCTACAATGAGCAGTTCTTC; cdr3_aa: CASGLKLSSYNEQFF
clone_size: .; d_call: .; j_call: TRBJ1-6; cdr3_length: 14; v_call: TRBV5-4; cdr3_nt: TGTGCCAGCAGCTTGGTCCCTTCTAATTCACCCCTCCACTTT; cdr3_aa: CASSLVPSNSPLHF
clone_size: few; d_call: TRBD1; j_call: TRBJ1-1; cdr3_length: 13; v_call: TRBV29-1; cdr3_nt: TGCAGCTTCGGACAGGGAAGTCGTACTGAAGCTTTCTTT; cdr3_aa: CSFGQGSRTEAFF
clone_size: .; d_call: TRBD1; j_call: TRBJ1-1; cdr3_length: 16; v_call: TRBV5-4; cdr3_nt: TGTGCCAGCAGCCCATACGGCGGGACAGTGAACACTGAAGCTTTCTTT; cdr3_aa: CASSPYGGTVNTEAFF
clone_size: .; d_call: .; j_call: TRBJ2-5; cdr3_length: 14; v_call: TRBV7-9; cdr3_nt: TGTGCCAGCAGCTTAACCCCTACGACAGGCCCCCAGTACTTC; cdr3_aa: CASSLTPTTGPQYF
clone_size: .; d_call: .; j_call: TRBJ1-1; cdr3_length: 15; v_call: TRBV15; cdr3_nt: TGTGCCACCAGCACCCCTGGACAGCTGAACACTGAAGCTTTCTTT; cdr3_aa: CATSTPGQLNTEAFF
clone_size: .; d_call: TRBD1; j_call: TRBJ2-7; cdr3_length: 14; v_call: TRBV15; cdr3_nt: TGTGCCACCAGCGCAGACAGGGCCTCCTACGAGCAGTACTTC; cdr3_aa: CATSADRASYEQYF
clone_size: .; d_call: .; j_call: TRBJ2-5; cdr3_length: 15; v_call: TRBV19; cdr3_nt: TGTGCCAGTAGTCCTCTTACAGGGCCCCCAGAGACCCAGTACTTC; cdr3_aa: CASSPLTGPPETQYF
clone_size: .; d_call: .; j_call: TRBJ2-7; cdr3_length: 12; v_call: TRBV7-8; cdr3_nt: TGTGCCAGCAGCTCATCATCCTACGAGCAGTACTTC; cdr3_aa: CASSSSSYEQYF
clone_size: .; d_call: .; j_call: TRBJ1-1; cdr3_length: 11; v_call: TRBV6-6; cdr3_nt: TGTGCCAGCAGCCAGGACACTGAAGCTTTCTTT; cdr3_aa: CASSQDTEAFF
clone_size: .; d_call: .; j_call: TRBJ2-3; cdr3_length: 14; v_call: TRBV27; cdr3_nt: TGTGCCAGCAGCCGGGAGAGGGGCACAGATACGCAGTATTTT; cdr3_aa: CASSRERGTDTQYF
clone_size: .; d_call: TRBD2; j_call: TRBJ2-5; cdr3_length: 14; v_call: TRBV4-2; cdr3_nt: TGTGCCAGCAGCCAAGCTTCGGGAGGAGAGACCCAGTACTTC; cdr3_aa: CASSQASGGETQYF
clone_size: .; d_call: .; j_call: TRBJ2-1; cdr3_length: 15; v_call: TRBV2; cdr3_nt: TGTGCCAGCAGTCTCGACAAGCAGACCTACAATGAGCAGTTCTTC; cdr3_aa: CASSLDKQTYNEQFF
clone_size: .; d_call: TRBD2; j_call: TRBJ2-4; cdr3_length: 15; v_call: TRBV9; cdr3_nt: TGTGCCAGCACCAGAGGGAGCGGGAGTTGGAACATTCAGTACTTC; cdr3_aa: CASTRGSGSWNIQYF
clone_size: .; d_call: .; j_call: TRBJ1-2; cdr3_length: 13; v_call: TRBV30; cdr3_nt: TGTGCCTGGAGTCCAGAGACTTACTATGGCTACACCTTC; cdr3_aa: CAWSPETYYGYTF
clone_size: .; d_call: .; j_call: TRBJ1-1; cdr3_length: 12; v_call: TRBV7-2; cdr3_nt: TGTGCCAGCAGCTTAGCCCAGACTGAAGCTTTCTTT; cdr3_aa: CASSLAQTEAFF